Below, 7 T cell receptor beta chains from the same sample are listed, as sequenced in a study of tumor-infiltrating lymphocytes in primary liver carcinoma. Researchers generated TCR beta cDNA from around 510 ng of total RNA, relying on a constant-region primer. Slightly modified ARM-PCR, run as three nested multiplex PCR rounds, produced the TCR beta libraries. With TRBV1-TRBV30 forward primers and a C-beta reverse primer, the first two PCR rounds were run for around 10 cycles each. TCRdb itself ran the multiplex PCR reads through MiXCR, one entry per CDR3 protein. This table holds about 320,000 distinct CDR3 sequences, about 60% found once. Alongside blood RNA obtained from unsorted whole blood, germline DNA was also extracted. The sample taken for sequencing was peripheral blood. Receptor source: a man aged 40-50 years with primary liver carcinoma and hepatitis B virus infection.

As concerns this clonotype: One base away lies a much larger clone, so this may be a sequencing read error. This rearrangement joins TRBV12-3 or TRBV12-4 to TRBJ1-2, with a weak D call TRBD1 (6 bases). The length of the CDR3 is 15 residues. The DNA for the CDR3 is TGTGTCAGCAGTTTAAGCCCGGGGGCGGTGAATGGCTACACCTTC. Translated, it gives CVSSLSPGAVNGYTF.

Comments on this clonotype: This CDR3 is missing its conserved last phenylalanine or tryptophan, likely due to a read error. The chain links TRBV12-3 or TRBV12-4 to TRBJ1-2; perhaps TRBD1 as D (5 bases). This CDR3 comprises 13 residues. CDR3 sequence reads: CASTYSGLYDYTL. The CDR3 bases are TGTGCCAGCACCTACTCGGGGCTCTATGACTACACCCTC.

This clonotype was seen repeatedly, ten times or more. V usage is TRBV6-2 or TRBV6-3 and J usage is TRBJ2-7, with D possibly being TRBD1 (5 bases). The CDR3 sequence is 14 residues long. The V and J ends lost 2 bases and 2 bases respectively, with 10 bases between them. Looked up from germline, CDR1 is MNHEY and CDR2 is SVGEGT. This CDR3 is CASSYGAGTYEQYF. The CDR3 bases are TGTGCCAGCAGTTACGGAGCAGGGACCTACGAGCAGTACTTC.

The rearrangement joins TRBV11-2 to TRBJ2-5; perhaps D is TRBD1 or TRBD2 (6 bases each). CDR1 SGHAT and CDR2 FQNNGV come from the germline V gene. Trimming pared 0 bases from V and 2 bases from J, leaving 13 bases between. The CDR3 is made up of 16 amino acids. The CDR3 DNA reads as TGTGCCAGCAGCTTAGAGTTTAGGGGGAGGCAAGAGACCCAGTACTTC. It codes for CASSLEFRGRQETQYF.

Note on this clonotype: The junction departs from germline at one end; a sequencing error may be responsible. The chain is built from TRBV11-2 and TRBJ2-1; D is ambiguous. The CDR3 loop spans 14 amino acids. Germline values: CDR1 SGHAT, CDR2 FQNNGV. CDR3 in DNA: TGTGCCAGTAGCTCAGTCCTCCTCTACAATGAGCAGTTCTTC. Translated: CASSSVLLYNEQFF. Full variable domain (missing parts from reference TRBV11-2 and TRBJ2-1): EAGVAQSPRYKIIEKRQSVAFWCNPISGHATLYWYQQILGQGPKLLIQFQNNGVVDDSQLPKDRFSAERLKGVDSTLKIQPAKLEDSAVYLCASSSVLLYNEQFFGPGTRLTVL.

About this clonotype itself: The germline gene is not matched at one end of the junction; a read error may be the cause. This chain connects TRBV6-5 to TRBJ2-7, with 14 bases lining up with TRBD2. The V gene's germline CDR1 is MNHEY and CDR2 SVGAGI. This CDR3 is built from 19 residues. CDR3 DNA: TGTGACAGCAGTTACGCGGGGGGACTAGCGGGAGACGGGACCTACGACCAGTACTTC. This gives the protein CDSSYAGGLAGDGTYDQYF.

On this clonotype itself: This sequence may be a read error, since a much larger clone differs from it by one base. The chain employs TRBV10-3 and TRBJ2-1, with 16 bases fitting TRBD2. This CDR3 is built from 16 residues. Germline lookup yields CDR1 ENHRY and CDR2 SYGVKD. CDR3 residues: CAISPGLAGGVNELFF. The CDR3 DNA follows: TGTGCCATCAGCCCGGGACTAGCGGGAGGGGTCAATGAGCTGTTCTTC.